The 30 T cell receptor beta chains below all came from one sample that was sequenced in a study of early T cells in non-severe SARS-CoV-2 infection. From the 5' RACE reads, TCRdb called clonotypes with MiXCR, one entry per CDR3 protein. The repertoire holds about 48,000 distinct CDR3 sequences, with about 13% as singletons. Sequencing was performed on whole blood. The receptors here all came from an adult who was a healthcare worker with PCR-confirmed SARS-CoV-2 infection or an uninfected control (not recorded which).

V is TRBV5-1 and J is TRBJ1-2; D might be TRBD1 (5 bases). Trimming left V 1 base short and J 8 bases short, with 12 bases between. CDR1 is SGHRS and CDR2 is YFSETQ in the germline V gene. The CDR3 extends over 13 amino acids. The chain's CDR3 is CASSLWGTTGYTF. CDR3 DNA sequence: TGCGCCAGCAGCTTGTGGGGGACCACAGGCTACACCTTC.

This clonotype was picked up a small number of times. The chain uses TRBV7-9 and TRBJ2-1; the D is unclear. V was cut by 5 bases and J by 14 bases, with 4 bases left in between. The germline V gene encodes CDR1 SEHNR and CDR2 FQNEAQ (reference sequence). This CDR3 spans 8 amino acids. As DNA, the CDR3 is TGTGCCAGCAGCCAGAAGTTCTTC. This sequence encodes CASSQKFF.

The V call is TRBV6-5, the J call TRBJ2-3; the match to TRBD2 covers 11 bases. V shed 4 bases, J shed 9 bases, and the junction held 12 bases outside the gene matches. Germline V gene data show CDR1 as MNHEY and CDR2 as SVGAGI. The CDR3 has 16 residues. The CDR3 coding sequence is TGTGCCAGCAGTTTCACAGCCACTAGCGGGAGCAGGACGCAGTATTTT. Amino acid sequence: CASSFTATSGSRTQYF.

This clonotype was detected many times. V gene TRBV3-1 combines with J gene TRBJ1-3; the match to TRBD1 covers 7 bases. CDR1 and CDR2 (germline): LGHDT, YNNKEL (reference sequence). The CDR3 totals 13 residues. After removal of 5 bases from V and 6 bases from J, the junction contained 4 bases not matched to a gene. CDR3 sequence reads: CASSGDSKNTIYF. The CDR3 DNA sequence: TGTGCCAGCAGCGGGGACAGCAAAAACACCATATATTTT.

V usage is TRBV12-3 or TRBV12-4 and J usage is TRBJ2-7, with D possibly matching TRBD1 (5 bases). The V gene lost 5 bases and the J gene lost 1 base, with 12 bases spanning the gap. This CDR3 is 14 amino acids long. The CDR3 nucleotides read TGTGCCAGCAGTGCTAGGGGCTTATCCTACGAGCAGTACTTC. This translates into CASSARGLSYEQYF.

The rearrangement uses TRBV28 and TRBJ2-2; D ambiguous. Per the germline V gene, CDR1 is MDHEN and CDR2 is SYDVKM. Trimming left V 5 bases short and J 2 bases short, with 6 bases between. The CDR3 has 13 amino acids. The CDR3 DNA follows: TGTGCCAGCAGTACCCTTAACACCGGGGAGCTGTTTTTT. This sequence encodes CASSTLNTGELFF.

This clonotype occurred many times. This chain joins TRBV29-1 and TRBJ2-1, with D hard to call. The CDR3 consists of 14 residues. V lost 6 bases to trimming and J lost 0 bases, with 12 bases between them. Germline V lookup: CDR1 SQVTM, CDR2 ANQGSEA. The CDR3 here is CSVPTPSSYNEQFF. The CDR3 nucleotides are TGCAGCGTCCCAACACCCAGCTCCTACAATGAGCAGTTCTTC.

CDR3 protein: CASRPTGDTGELFF. Here the CDR3 DNA reads TGTGCCAGCAGGCCTACAGGGGACACCGGGGAGCTGTTTTTT. The chain recombines TRBV6-5 with TRBJ2-2; TRBD1 agrees at 7 bases. The CDR3 consists of 14 residues. With V trimmed by 6 bases and J by 3 bases, 4 bases remained unmatched. Per germline, CDR1 MNHEY and CDR2 SVGAGI.

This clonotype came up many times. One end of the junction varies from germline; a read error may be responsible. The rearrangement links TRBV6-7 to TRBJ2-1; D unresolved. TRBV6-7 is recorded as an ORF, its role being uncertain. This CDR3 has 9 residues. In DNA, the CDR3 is TGTGCCAGCAGTTACGGAAAGGCGTTC. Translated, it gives CASSYGKAF.

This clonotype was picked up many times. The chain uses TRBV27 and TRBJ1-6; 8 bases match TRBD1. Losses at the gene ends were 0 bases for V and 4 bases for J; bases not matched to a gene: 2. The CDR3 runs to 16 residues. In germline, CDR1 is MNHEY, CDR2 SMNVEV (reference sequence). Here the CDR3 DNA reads TGTGCCAGCAGTTTATCACGGACAGGGTATAATTCACCCCTCCACTTT. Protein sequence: CASSLSRTGYNSPLHF.

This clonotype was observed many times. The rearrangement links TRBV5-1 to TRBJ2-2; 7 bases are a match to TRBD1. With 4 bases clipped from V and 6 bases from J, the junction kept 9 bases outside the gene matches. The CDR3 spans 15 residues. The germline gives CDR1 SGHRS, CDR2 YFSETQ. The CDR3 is CASSPQTGTAGELFF. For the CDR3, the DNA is TGCGCCAGCAGCCCCCAGACAGGGACAGCCGGGGAGCTGTTTTTT.

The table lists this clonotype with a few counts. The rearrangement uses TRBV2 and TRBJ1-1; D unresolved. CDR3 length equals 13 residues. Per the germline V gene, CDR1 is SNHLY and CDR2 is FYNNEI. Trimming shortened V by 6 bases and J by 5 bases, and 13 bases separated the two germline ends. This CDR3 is CASRVERDTEAFF. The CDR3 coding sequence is TGTGCCAGCAGGGTTGAACGTGATACTGAAGCTTTCTTT.

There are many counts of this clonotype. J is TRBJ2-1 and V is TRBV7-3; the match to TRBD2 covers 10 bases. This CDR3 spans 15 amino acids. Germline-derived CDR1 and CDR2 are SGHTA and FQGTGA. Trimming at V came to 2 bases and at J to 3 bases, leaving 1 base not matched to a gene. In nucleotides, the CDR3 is TGTGCCAGCAGCTTAGGGACTAGCGTCTACAATGAGCAGTTCTTC. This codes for CASSLGTSVYNEQFF.

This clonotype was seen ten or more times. CDR3 nucleotides: TGCGCCAGCAGCTTGGATCCAGGCCTCACTAACTATGGCTACACCTTC. As protein: CASSLDPGLTNYGYTF. The chain combines TRBV5-1 with TRBJ1-2; the D is unclear. The CDR3 spans 16 residues. V shed 0 bases and J shed 0 bases, with 12 bases lying between them. The germline V gene has CDR1 SGHRS and CDR2 YFSETQ.

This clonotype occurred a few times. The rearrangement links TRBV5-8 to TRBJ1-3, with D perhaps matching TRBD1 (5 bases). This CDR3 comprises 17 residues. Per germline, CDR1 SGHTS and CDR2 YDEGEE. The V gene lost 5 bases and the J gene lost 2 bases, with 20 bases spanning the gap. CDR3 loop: CASRPPGTVSAGNTIYF. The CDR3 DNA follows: TGTGCCAGCAGGCCCCCCGGGACCGTGAGCGCTGGAAACACCATATATTTT. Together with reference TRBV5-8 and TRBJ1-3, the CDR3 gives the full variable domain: EAGVTQSPTHLIKTRGQQATLRCSPISGHTSVYWYQQALGLGLQFLLWYDEGEERNRGNFPPRFSGRQFPNYSSELNVNALELEDSALYLCASRPPGTVSAGNTIYFGEGSWLTVV.

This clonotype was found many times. The CDR3 reads CSARVVSGEGWNEQFF. The CDR3 DNA is TGCAGTGCTAGAGTTGTTAGCGGGGAGGGATGGAATGAGCAGTTCTTC. The chain joins TRBV20-1 to TRBJ2-1; 8 bases agree with TRBD2. CDR1 is DFQATT, CDR2 SNEGSKA, per germline (reference sequence). CDR3 length: 16 residues. Trimming at V came to 1 base and at J to 7 bases, leaving 12 bases not matched to a gene.

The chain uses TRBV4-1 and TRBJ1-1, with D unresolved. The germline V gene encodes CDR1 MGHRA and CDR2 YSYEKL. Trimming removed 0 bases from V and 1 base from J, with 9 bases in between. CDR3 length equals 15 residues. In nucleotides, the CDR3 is TGCGCCAGCAGCCAAGACCAACAACCGAACACTGAAGCTTTCTTT. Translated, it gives CASSQDQQPNTEAFF.

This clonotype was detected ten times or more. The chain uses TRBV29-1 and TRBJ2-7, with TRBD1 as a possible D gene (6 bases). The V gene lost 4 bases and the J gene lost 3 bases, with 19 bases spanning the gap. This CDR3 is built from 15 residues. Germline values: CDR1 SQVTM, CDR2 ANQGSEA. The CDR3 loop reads CSVAGVPGDDYEQYF. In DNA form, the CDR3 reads TGCAGCGTTGCAGGGGTTCCAGGGGACGACTACGAGCAGTACTTC.

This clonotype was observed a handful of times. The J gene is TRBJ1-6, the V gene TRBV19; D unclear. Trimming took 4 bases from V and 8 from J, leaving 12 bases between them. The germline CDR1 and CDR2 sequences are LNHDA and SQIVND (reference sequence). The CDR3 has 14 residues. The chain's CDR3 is CASSRRQRDSPLHF. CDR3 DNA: TGTGCCAGTAGTAGGCGGCAAAGGGATTCACCCCTCCACTTT. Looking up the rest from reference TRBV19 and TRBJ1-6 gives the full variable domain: DGGITQSPKYLFRKEGQNVTLSCEQNLNHDAMYWYRQDPGQGLRLIYYSQIVNDFQKGDIAEGYSVSREKKESFPLTVTSAQKNPTAFYLCASSRRQRDSPLHFGNGTRLTVT.

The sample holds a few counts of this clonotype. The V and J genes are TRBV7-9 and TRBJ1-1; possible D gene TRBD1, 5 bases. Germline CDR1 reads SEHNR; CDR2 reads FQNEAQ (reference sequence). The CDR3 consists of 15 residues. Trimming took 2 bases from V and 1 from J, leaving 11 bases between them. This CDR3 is CASSLPDRENTEAFF. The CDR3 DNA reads TGTGCCAGCAGCTTACCCGACAGAGAGAACACTGAAGCTTTCTTT.

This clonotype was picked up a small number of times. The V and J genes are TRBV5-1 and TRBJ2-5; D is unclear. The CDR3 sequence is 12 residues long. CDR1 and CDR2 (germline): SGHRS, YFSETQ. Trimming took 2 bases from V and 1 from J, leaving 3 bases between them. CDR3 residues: CASSLTQETQYF. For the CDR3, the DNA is TGCGCCAGCAGCTTAACCCAAGAGACCCAGTACTTC.

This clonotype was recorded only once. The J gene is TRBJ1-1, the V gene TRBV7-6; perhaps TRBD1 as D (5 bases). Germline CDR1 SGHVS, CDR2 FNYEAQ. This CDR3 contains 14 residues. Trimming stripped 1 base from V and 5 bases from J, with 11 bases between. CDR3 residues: CASSLGGKWTEAFF. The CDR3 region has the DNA TGTGCCAGCAGCTTAGGGGGGAAATGGACTGAAGCTTTCTTT. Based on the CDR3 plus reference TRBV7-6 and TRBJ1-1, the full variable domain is GAGVSQSPRYKVTKRGQDVALRCDPISGHVSLYWYRQALGQGPEFLTYFNYEAQQDKSGLPNDRFSAERPEGSISTLTIQRTEQRDSAMYRCASSLGGKWTEAFFGQGTRLTVV.

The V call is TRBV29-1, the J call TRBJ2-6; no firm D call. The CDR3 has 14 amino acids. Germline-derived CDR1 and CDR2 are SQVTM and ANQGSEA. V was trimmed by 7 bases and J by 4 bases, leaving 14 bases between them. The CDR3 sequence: CSAQKETGANVLTF. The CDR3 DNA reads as TGCAGCGCCCAAAAGGAGACCGGGGCCAACGTCCTGACTTTC.

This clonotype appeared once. For the CDR3, the DNA is TGTGCCAGCAGTTTTGGGGGCCTAAGCAATCAGCCCCAGCATTTT. Its protein is CASSFGGLSNQPQHF. The chain recombines TRBV12-3 or TRBV12-4 with TRBJ1-5, with TRBD1 as a possible D gene (6 bases). The length of the CDR3 is 15 residues. Trimming left V 3 bases short and J 1 base short, with 10 bases between.

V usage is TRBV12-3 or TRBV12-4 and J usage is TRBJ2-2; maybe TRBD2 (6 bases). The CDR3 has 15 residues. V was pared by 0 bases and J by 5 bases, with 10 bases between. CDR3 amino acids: CASSLAGGQTGELFF. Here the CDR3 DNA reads TGTGCCAGCAGTTTAGCGGGAGGACAAACCGGGGAGCTGTTTTTT.

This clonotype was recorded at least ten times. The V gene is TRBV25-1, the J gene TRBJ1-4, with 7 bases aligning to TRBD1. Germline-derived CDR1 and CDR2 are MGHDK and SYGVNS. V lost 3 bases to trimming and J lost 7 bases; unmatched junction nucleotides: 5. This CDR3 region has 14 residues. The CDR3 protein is CASSEYRGVEKLFF. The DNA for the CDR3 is TGTGCCAGCAGTGAGTACAGGGGAGTTGAAAAACTGTTTTTT.

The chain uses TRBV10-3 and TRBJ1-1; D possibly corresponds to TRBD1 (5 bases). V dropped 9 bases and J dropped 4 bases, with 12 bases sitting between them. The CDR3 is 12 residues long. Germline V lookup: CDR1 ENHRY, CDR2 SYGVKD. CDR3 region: CAMAQGGTEAFF. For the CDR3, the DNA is TGTGCCATGGCGCAGGGCGGCACTGAAGCTTTCTTT.

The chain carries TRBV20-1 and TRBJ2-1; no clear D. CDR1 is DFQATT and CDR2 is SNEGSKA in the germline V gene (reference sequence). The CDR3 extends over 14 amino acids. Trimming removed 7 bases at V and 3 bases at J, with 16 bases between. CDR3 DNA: TGCAGTGACATAGTCCAGGTCATCTACAATGAGCAGTTCTTC. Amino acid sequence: CSDIVQVIYNEQFF.

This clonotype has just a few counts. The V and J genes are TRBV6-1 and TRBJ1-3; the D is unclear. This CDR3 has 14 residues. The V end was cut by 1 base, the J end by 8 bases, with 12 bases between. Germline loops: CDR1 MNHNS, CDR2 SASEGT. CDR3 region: CASSEGFFVDTIYF. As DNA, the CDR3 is TGTGCCAGCAGTGAAGGATTCTTCGTGGACACCATATATTTT.

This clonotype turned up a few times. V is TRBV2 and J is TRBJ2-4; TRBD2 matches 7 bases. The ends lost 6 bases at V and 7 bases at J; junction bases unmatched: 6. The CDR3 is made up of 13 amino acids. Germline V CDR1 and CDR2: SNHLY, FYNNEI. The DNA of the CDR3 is TGTGCCAGCAGAGAGAGCGGGGCGAACATTCAGTACTTC. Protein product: CASRESGANIQYF.